Below, 29 T cell receptor beta chains from the same sample are listed, as sequenced in a study of control samples from healthy donors and cancer patients. Some clones are missing from TCRdb's copy, which holds only in-frame ones; the method was immunoSEQ multiplex PCR. The sample lists 40,000 to 50,000 clones, over 90% occurring once. Specimen: PBMCs. These receptors all stem from a woman aged 50 to 60 with head and neck cancer.

The rearrangement uses TRBV11-3 and TRBJ2-2; D possibly corresponds to TRBD2 (5 bases). Trimming cost V 0 bases and J 8 bases, with 7 bases left between them. Germline V gene lookup returns CDR1 SGHNT and CDR2 YENEEA. The CDR3 totals 13 residues. The CDR3 loop reads CASSLDRRGELFF. CDR3 DNA sequence: TGTGCCAGCAGCTTAGATAGGAGGGGGGAGCTGTTTTTT.

The genes are TRBV9 and TRBJ2-3, with D perhaps TRBD2 (6 bases). The germline V and J ends were trimmed by 0 bases and 5 bases, with 13 bases remaining between them. Germline V gene sequence: CDR1 SGDLS, CDR2 YYNGEE. The CDR3 is made up of 15 amino acids. The CDR3 DNA follows: TGTGCCAGCAGCGTAGCCGGGAGTAGGGGAGATACGCAGTATTTT. It encodes CASSVAGSRGDTQYF.

The gene calls are TRBV4-2 and TRBJ1-2; 7 positions match TRBD1. V lost 0 bases to trimming and J lost 4 bases; unmatched junction nucleotides: 8. Germline V CDR1 and CDR2: LGHNA, YNFKEQ. The CDR3 sequence is 16 residues long. Written as DNA, the CDR3 is TGTGCCAGCAGCCAAGAAGGGGGCACCACCGTCTATGGCTACACCTTC. It translates to CASSQEGGTTVYGYTF.

This clone was recorded only once. The chain recombines TRBV4-2 with TRBJ2-7, with D possibly being TRBD1 or TRBD2 (5 bases each). Trimming took 0 bases from V and 2 from J, leaving 17 bases between them. The CDR3 consists of 17 residues. In germline, CDR1 is LGHNA, CDR2 YNFKEQ. This CDR3 is CASSQDPNGRGPYEQYF. The DNA of the CDR3 is TGTGCCAGCAGCCAAGACCCCAACGGTAGGGGACCCTACGAGCAGTACTTC.

The chain combines TRBV19 with TRBJ2-3; a possible D gene is TRBD2 (6 bases). The germline V gene has CDR1 LNHDA and CDR2 SQIVND (reference sequence). The CDR3 extends over 15 amino acids. Trimming took 5 bases from V and 0 from J, leaving 12 bases between them. CDR3 amino acids: CASSLGGSSTDTQYF. The CDR3 DNA reads as TGTGCCAGTAGTCTAGGAGGGTCTAGCACAGATACGCAGTATTTT.

The genes are TRBV9 and TRBJ1-2; D may be TRBD1 (6 bases). Germline assignment: CDR1 SGDLS and CDR2 YYNGEE. V was clipped by 6 bases and J by 0 bases, with 12 bases between them. The CDR3 extends over 14 amino acids. CDR3 DNA sequence: TGTGCCAGCACCGAGAGGGGGGCTAACTATGGCTACACCTTC. Its translation: CASTERGANYGYTF. The variable domain in full, with the rest retrieved from reference TRBV9 and TRBJ1-2, is DSGVTQTPKHLITATGQRVTLRCSPRSGDLSVYWYQQSLDQGLQFLIQYYNGEERAKGNILERFSAQQFPDLHSELNLSSLELGDSALYFCASTERGANYGYTFGSGTRLTVV.

This clone was seen only once. The V and J genes are TRBV9 and TRBJ1-6; D is undetermined. Germline CDR1 reads SGDLS; CDR2 reads YYNGEE. CDR3 length: 14 amino acids. Deletions cut 4 bases from V and 7 bases from J, with 12 bases between. In DNA, the CDR3 is TGTGCCAGCAGCCCGGGATTACACAATTCACCCCTCCACTTT. Translating it yields CASSPGLHNSPLHF. The entire variable domain, with the rest obtained from reference TRBV9 and TRBJ1-6, is as follows: DSGVTQTPKHLITATGQRVTLRCSPRSGDLSVYWYQQSLDQGLQFLIQYYNGEERAKGNILERFSAQQFPDLHSELNLSSLELGDSALYFCASSPGLHNSPLHFGNGTRLTVT.

The chain links TRBV5-1 to TRBJ2-1, with no clear D. The CDR3 spans 14 residues. Germline-derived CDR1 and CDR2 are SGHRS and YFSETQ. V dropped 0 bases and J dropped 4 bases, with 8 bases sitting between them. CDR3 loop: CASSLGGVYNEQFF. DNA for the CDR3: TGCGCCAGCAGCTTGGGTGGAGTTTACAATGAGCAGTTCTTC.

DNA of the CDR3: TGTGCCAGCAGTCCCGGACAGGCCGGGATCACTGAAGCTTTCTTT. Amino acids: CASSPGQAGITEAFF. This rearrangement joins TRBV28 to TRBJ1-1; 7 bases match TRBD1. The J segment lost 4 bases and the V segment lost 5 bases, leaving 10 bases of the junction unmatched. CDR3 length: 15 amino acids. Germline V gives CDR1 MDHEN, CDR2 SYDVKM.

In its sample, this clone was seen once. V gene TRBV5-1 combines with J gene TRBJ2-7; D is unresolved. Per germline, CDR1 SGHRS and CDR2 YFSETQ. The V and J ends lost 0 bases and 2 bases respectively, with 9 bases between them. The CDR3 is 14 residues long. In DNA, the CDR3 is TGCGCCAGCAGCTTGGTGGCCAACCCCTACGAGCAGTACTTC. Translating it yields CASSLVANPYEQYF.

The chain couples TRBV27 to TRBJ1-5, with D hard to call. The CDR3 spans 15 residues. V lost 0 bases to trimming and J lost 3 bases, with 9 bases between them. Germline assignment: CDR1 MNHEY and CDR2 SMNVEV (reference sequence). DNA for the CDR3: TGTGCCAGCAGTTTATCGGGGATGGACAATCAGCCCCAGCATTTT. Its translation: CASSLSGMDNQPQHF.

The CDR3 nucleotides read TGTGCCACCAGCAGACCCGGGACTTTATCCGGGGCCAACGTCCTGACTTTC. Translating gives CATSRPGTLSGANVLTF. This rearrangement joins TRBV15 to TRBJ2-6, with D possibly TRBD2 on 6 matching bases. CDR1 is LNHNV and CDR2 is YYDKDF in the germline V gene (reference sequence). This CDR3 is built from 17 residues. V lost 2 bases and J 4 bases, leaving 15 bases between the germline ends.

This chain uses TRBV18 with TRBJ1-2; a weak D match, TRBD1 (5 bases). The V and J ends lost 6 bases and 4 bases respectively, with 15 bases between them. Germline V gene lookup returns CDR1 KGHSH and CDR2 LQKENI. This CDR3 contains 14 residues. CDR3 in amino acids: CASSPQTGGYGYTF. The CDR3 bases are TGTGCCAGCTCTCCCCAGACGGGGGGCTATGGCTACACCTTC.

Only one count was recorded for this clone. The chain employs TRBV7-9 and TRBJ1-5, with D perhaps TRBD1 (6 bases). The V end lost 3 bases, the J end lost 0 bases, and 12 bases lay between the germline ends. The CDR3 totals 16 residues. Germline V gene sequence: CDR1 SEHNR, CDR2 FQNEAQ (reference sequence). CDR3 sequence (DNA): TGTGCCAGCAGCTTGGGGACACCTTATAGCAATCAGCCCCAGCATTTT. Translation gives CASSLGTPYSNQPQHF.

The chain is built from TRBV9 and TRBJ1-3, with no clear D. The germline V gene encodes CDR1 SGDLS and CDR2 YYNGEE. The CDR3 is 14 amino acids. With 1 base removed from V and 0 bases from J, the gap between germline ends came to 5 bases. The CDR3 DNA is TGTGCCAGCAGCGTATTGGACTCTGGAAACACCATATATTTT. Translated: CASSVLDSGNTIYF.

This rearrangement joins TRBV5-1 to TRBJ2-2; 9 nucleotides agree with TRBD1. Germline values: CDR1 SGHRS, CDR2 YFSETQ. The CDR3 is 14 residues long. Trimming took 6 bases from V and 3 from J; bases not matched to a gene: 3. The CDR3 is CASKGQGDTGELFF. The CDR3 coding sequence is TGCGCCAGCAAGGGACAGGGAGACACCGGGGAGCTGTTTTTT.

This rearrangement joins TRBV9 to TRBJ2-1; perhaps TRBD2 as D (6 bases). CDR1 SGDLS and CDR2 YYNGEE come from the germline V gene. Trimming took off 0 bases at V and 6 bases at J, with 10 bases between the two ends. The CDR3 extends over 14 amino acids. CDR3 residues: CASSVDSGPNEQFF. In DNA, the CDR3 is TGTGCCAGCAGCGTAGACAGCGGGCCCAATGAGCAGTTCTTC.

The rearrangement uses TRBV7-9 and TRBJ2-1; D perhaps matches TRBD1 (6 bases). Looked up from germline, CDR1 is SEHNR and CDR2 is FQNEAQ (reference sequence). The CDR3 loop spans 17 amino acids. V dropped 5 bases and J dropped 0 bases, with 17 bases sitting between them. CDR3 bases: TGTGCCAGCAGCGGCTACAGGGACCCCAGCTCCTACAATGAGCAGTTCTTC. Amino acids: CASSGYRDPSSYNEQFF.

The chain recombines TRBV6-1 with TRBJ2-6; 9 nucleotides align to TRBD2. V shed 2 bases and J 4 bases; nucleotides not matched to a gene: 0. CDR3 size: 15 residues. Germline-derived CDR1 and CDR2 are MNHNS and SASEGT. In nucleotides, the CDR3 is TGTGCCAGCAGTGAACTAGCGGGGGGGGCCAACGTCCTGACTTTC. It is translated as CASSELAGGANVLTF.

The chain combines TRBV6-5 with TRBJ1-1, with 8 bases lining up with TRBD1. V was pared by 5 bases and J by 10 bases, with 12 bases of the junction left unmatched. The germline V gene has CDR1 MNHEY and CDR2 SVGAGI. The length of the CDR3 is 14 residues. CDR3 nucleotide sequence: TGTGCCAGCAGTAACAGGGGCAGGGGGCTTGGAGCTTTCTTT. Its protein is CASSNRGRGLGAFF.

This clone was recorded a few times. The rearrangement links TRBV12-5 to TRBJ2-3; maybe TRBD2 (6 bases). The CDR3 is 17 amino acids. V lost 2 bases, J lost 2 bases, and 17 bases lay in between. Germline assignment: CDR1 LGHNT and CDR2 FRNRAP. CDR3 sequence reads: CASGLSRLATLTDTQYF. DNA of the CDR3: TGTGCTAGTGGTTTGTCCCGGCTAGCGACCCTCACAGATACGCAGTATTTT.

The CDR3 spells CASSLGLAGVEQYF. The CDR3, as DNA: TGTGCCAGCAGCCTTGGACTAGCGGGAGTCGAGCAGTACTTC. This rearrangement joins TRBV3-1 (or the pseudogene TRBV3-2) to TRBJ2-7; 13 bases match TRBD2. Trimming cost V 4 bases and J 6 bases; bases outside gene matches: 3. Germline values: CDR1 LGHDT, CDR2 YNNKEL (reference sequence). The CDR3 has 14 residues.

The chain employs TRBV6-4 and TRBJ2-7, with 9 bases that match TRBD1. With 6 bases clipped from V and 6 bases from J, the junction kept 15 bases outside the gene matches. The CDR3 is made up of 16 amino acids. The germline V gene has CDR1 MRHNA and CDR2 SNTAGT. The CDR3 DNA follows: TGTGCCAGCAGCCACAACCGGGACAGGGTCTCGCTCGAGCAGTACTTC. Its protein is CASSHNRDRVSLEQYF.

In DNA, the CDR3 is TGTGCCAGCAGCTTAGCCGCGGACACTGAAGCTTTCTTT. Translating it yields CASSLAADTEAFF. The genes are TRBV7-9 and TRBJ1-1; D gene ambiguous. CDR1 is SEHNR, CDR2 FQNEAQ, per germline (reference sequence). The CDR3 runs to 13 residues. The V and J ends lost 0 bases and 3 bases respectively, with 5 bases between them.

The V gene is TRBV2, the J gene TRBJ2-5, with 7 nucleotides matching TRBD2. This CDR3 region has 14 residues. V lost 4 bases to trimming and J lost 5 bases; unmatched junction nucleotides: 7. The germline gives CDR1 SNHLY, CDR2 FYNNEI. CDR3 loop: CASSGERGWETQYF. CDR3 coding DNA: TGTGCCAGCAGTGGGGAGCGGGGTTGGGAGACCCAGTACTTC.

This clone came up once. CDR3 sequence (DNA): TGTGCCAGCAGCTTGGCCGCAGGGGATAGCAATCAGCCCCAGCATTTT. This codes for CASSLAAGDSNQPQHF. J is TRBJ1-5 and V is TRBV5-6; D is perhaps TRBD1 (6 bases). The CDR3 sequence is 16 residues long. Germline V gives CDR1 SGHDT, CDR2 YYEEEE. The V end was cut by 0 bases, the J end by 0 bases, with 10 bases between.

This chain connects TRBV5-5 to TRBJ1-5, with unresolved D. The CDR3 is 15 amino acids. Germline lookup yields CDR1 SGHKS and CDR2 YYEKEE (reference sequence). Trimming shortened V by 0 bases and J by 7 bases, and 14 bases separated the two germline ends. CDR3: CASSLEDDYRQPQHF. As DNA, the CDR3 is TGTGCCAGCAGCTTGGAGGATGACTACCGGCAGCCCCAGCATTTT.

This chain uses TRBV11-3 with TRBJ2-7, with D possibly matching TRBD1 (5 bases). The ends were cut back, 0 bases at V and 3 bases at J, with 9 bases in the middle. Germline V gives CDR1 SGHNT, CDR2 YENEEA. CDR3 length equals 14 residues. CDR3 in DNA: TGTGCCAGCAGCTTAGAGGGGCGACACTACGAGCAGTACTTC. The encoded protein is CASSLEGRHYEQYF.

This sequence joins TRBV28 and TRBJ1-2; possible D gene TRBD1, 5 bases. This CDR3 comprises 15 residues. V was pared by 2 bases and J by 7 bases, with 17 bases between. Germline V lookup: CDR1 MDHEN, CDR2 SYDVKM. CDR3 loop: CASSLRQGDGSGYTF. The DNA for the CDR3 is TGTGCCAGCAGTTTAAGGCAGGGTGATGGAAGTGGCTACACCTTC.